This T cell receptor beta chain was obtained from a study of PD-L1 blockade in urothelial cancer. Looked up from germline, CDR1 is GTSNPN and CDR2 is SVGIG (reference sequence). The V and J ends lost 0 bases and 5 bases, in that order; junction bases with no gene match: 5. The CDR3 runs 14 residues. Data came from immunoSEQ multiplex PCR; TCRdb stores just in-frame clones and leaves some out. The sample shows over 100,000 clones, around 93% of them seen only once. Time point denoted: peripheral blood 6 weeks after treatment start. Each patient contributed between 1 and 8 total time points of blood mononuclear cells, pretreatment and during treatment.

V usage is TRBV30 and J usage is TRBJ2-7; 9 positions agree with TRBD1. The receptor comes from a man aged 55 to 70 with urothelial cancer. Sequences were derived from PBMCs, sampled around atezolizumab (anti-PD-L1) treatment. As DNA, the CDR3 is TGTGCCTGGAGTGTAGGGACAGGGTTCCACGAGCAGTACTTC. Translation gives CAWSVGTGFHEQYF.